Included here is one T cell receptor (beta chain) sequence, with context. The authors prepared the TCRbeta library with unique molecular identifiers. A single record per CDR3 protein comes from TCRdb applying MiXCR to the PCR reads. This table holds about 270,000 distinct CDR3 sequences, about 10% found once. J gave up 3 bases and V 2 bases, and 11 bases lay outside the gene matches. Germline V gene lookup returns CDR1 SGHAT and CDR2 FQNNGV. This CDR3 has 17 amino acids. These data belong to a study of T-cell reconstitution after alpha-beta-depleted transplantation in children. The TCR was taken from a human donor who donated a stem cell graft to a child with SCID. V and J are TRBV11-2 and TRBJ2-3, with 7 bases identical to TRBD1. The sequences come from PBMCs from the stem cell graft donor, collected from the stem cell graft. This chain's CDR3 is CASSLLETGSRTDTQYF. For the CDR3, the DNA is TGTGCCAGCAGCTTATTGGAGACAGGGTCACGGACAGATACGCAGTATTTT.